Below, one T cell receptor (beta chain) is given with its context. There are 13 residues in the CDR3. V was cut by 5 bases and J by 7 bases, with 15 bases left in between. The record originates from a study of T cells in Graves' hyperthyroidism and ophthalmopathy. Clinicians diagnosed patients from clinical symptoms, serum thyroxine and TRAb, thyroid ultrasound and orbital computed tomography. The PBMCs were sourced from fresh peripheral blood (around 9.9 ml). There were TCR beta CDR3 regions amplified from RNA transcripts. The HTBI primer set was used in a first-round RT-PCR of the TCR CDR3. TCRdb passed the multiplex PCR reads through MiXCR, listing each CDR3 protein once. The table shows over 550,000 distinct CDR3 sequences, with 16% occurring only once.

The chain employs TRBV12-3 or TRBV12-4 and TRBJ2-7; the D is unclear. This TCR was recovered from a woman between 18 and 30 years old with Graves' hyperthyroidism. What was sequenced was blood. In nucleotides, the CDR3 is TGTGCCAGCAGTGCCAGCTTGGATGGAGAGCAGTACTTC. Translating gives CASSASLDGEQYF.